Following are 18 T cell receptor beta chains from one sample sequenced in a study of T cell responses to AZD1222 COVID-19 vaccine. Clones were sequenced by immunoSEQ multiplex PCR, and TCRdb holds only the in-frame ones, with some missing. The sample yields approximately 150,000 clones, over 75% seen once. Sample: peripheral blood, taken on day 0 of AZD1222 vaccination. Every receptor here comes from an adult in good health.

The chain carries TRBV30 and TRBJ2-1, with D maybe TRBD2 (6 bases). Germline lookup yields CDR1 GTSNPN and CDR2 SVGIG (reference sequence). V lost 0 bases to trimming and J lost 3 bases, with 15 bases between them. CDR3 length: 16 amino acids. CDR3 DNA sequence: TGTGCCTGGAGTGTAGGTACTAGCTCTCACTACAATGAGCAGTTCTTC. This gives the protein CAWSVGTSSHYNEQFF. Complete variable domain (other parts from reference TRBV30 and TRBJ2-1): SQTIHQWPATLVQPVGSPLSLECTVEGTSNPNLYWYRQAAGRGLQLLFYSVGIGQISSEVPQNLSASRPQDRQFILSSKKLLLSDSGFYLCAWSVGTSSHYNEQFFGPGTRLTVL.

This clone was observed a single time. This chain connects TRBV1 to TRBJ2-3; the DNA was not used to check the table's D call, TRBD2. TRBV1 is designated a pseudogene. This CDR3 has 18 residues. In DNA form, the CDR3 reads TGCACCAGCTATATCTTATTAGCAGCGGGGGGGCGTGAAGATACGCAGTATTTT. Translated, it gives CTSYILLAAGGREDTQYF.

The chain has TRBV28 and TRBJ2-3; D not certain. V was clipped by 5 bases and J by 2 bases, with 11 bases between them. CDR1 MDHEN and CDR2 SYDVKM come from the germline V gene. This CDR3 is 14 amino acids long. CDR3 in DNA: TGTGCCAGCAGTCCTCTTAGTCACACAGATACGCAGTATTTT. As protein: CASSPLSHTDTQYF.

V is TRBV6-5 and J is TRBJ1-1; 12 bases agree with TRBD1. The CDR3 covers 14 residues. In germline, CDR1 is MNHEY, CDR2 SVGAGI. V was pared by 2 bases and J by 10 bases, with 5 bases of the junction left unmatched. The CDR3 region is CASSYLGQGAGAFF. The DNA for the CDR3 is TGTGCCAGCAGTTACCTGGGACAGGGGGCTGGAGCTTTCTTT.

The V and J genes are TRBV3-1 (or the pseudogene TRBV3-2) and TRBJ2-1; D may be TRBD1 (5 bases). This CDR3 region has 15 residues. From germline, CDR1 is LGHDT and CDR2 YNNKEL (reference sequence). The V and J ends lost 0 bases and 7 bases respectively, with 13 bases between them. CDR3 residues: CASSQDRVRTNEQFF. CDR3 nucleotide sequence: TGTGCCAGCAGCCAAGACAGGGTGAGGACAAATGAGCAGTTCTTC.

This chain uses TRBV5-1 with TRBJ1-4; maybe TRBD1 (5 bases). Trimming took off 2 bases at V and 4 bases at J, with 9 bases between the two ends. CDR3 length equals 14 residues. CDR1 and CDR2 from the germline V gene are SGHRS and YFSETQ. CDR3 DNA sequence: TGCGCCAGCAGCTTCACAGGAAGTAATGAAAAACTGTTTTTT. As protein: CASSFTGSNEKLFF.

This chain uses TRBV5-1 with TRBJ2-7, with 13 bases fitting TRBD2. CDR3 length: 15 amino acids. Trimming took 4 bases from V and 6 from J; bases not matched to a gene: 7. Germline values: CDR1 SGHRS, CDR2 YFSETQ. The CDR3 loop reads CASSPTSGGAGEQYF. The CDR3 nucleotides read TGCGCCAGCAGCCCTACTAGCGGGGGGGCCGGCGAGCAGTACTTC.

The CDR3 loop is CASTPSSGGTLEAFF. Written as DNA, the CDR3 is TGTGCCAGTACTCCCAGTTCGGGGGGAACACTGGAAGCTTTCTTT. The chain employs TRBV19 and TRBJ1-1, with D perhaps matching TRBD1 (5 bases). In germline, CDR1 is LNHDA, CDR2 SQIVND (reference sequence). Trimming shortened V by 7 bases and J by 8 bases, and 23 bases separated the two germline ends. This CDR3 has 15 amino acids. Supplemented by reference TRBV19 and TRBJ1-1, the full variable domain reads DGGITQSPKYLFRKEGQNVTLSCEQNLNHDAMYWYRQDPGQGLRLIYYSQIVNDFQKGDIAEGYSVSREKKESFPLTVTSAQKNPTAFYLCASTPSSGGTLEAFFGQGTRLTVV.

The rearrangement links TRBV5-1 to TRBJ2-2; D is uncertain. V lost 0 bases, J lost 6 bases, and 6 bases lay in between. Germline values: CDR1 SGHRS, CDR2 YFSETQ. CDR3 length: 13 amino acids. The CDR3, as DNA: TGCGCCAGCAGCTTGGTAGGTGCCGGGGAGCTGTTTTTT. Encoded protein: CASSLVGAGELFF.

This clone appeared a single time. The genes are TRBV10-2 and TRBJ2-7, with TRBD1 matching 11 bases. CDR1 and CDR2 from the germline V gene are WSHSY and SAAADI. V shed 7 bases, J shed 2 bases, and the junction held 10 bases outside the gene matches. There are 16 residues in the CDR3. This chain's CDR3 is CASKRGGTGGTYEQYF. The CDR3 DNA is TGCGCCAGCAAGCGCGGGGGGACAGGGGGAACCTACGAGCAGTACTTC.

J is TRBJ1-1 and V is TRBV5-1, with a weak D call TRBD1 (5 bases). V lost 4 bases to trimming and J lost 3 bases, with 13 bases between them. The CDR3 totals 14 residues. CDR1 and CDR2 (germline): SGHRS, YFSETQ. The CDR3 nucleotides read TGCGCCAGCAGCACTTCGACAGACTACACTGAAGCTTTCTTT. It codes for CASSTSTDYTEAFF.

The gene calls are TRBV9 and TRBJ1-5, with a weak D call TRBD1 (5 bases). The V gene's germline CDR1 is SGDLS and CDR2 YYNGEE. The CDR3 contains 14 residues. V shed 0 bases and J shed 2 bases, with 6 bases lying between them. As DNA, the CDR3 is TGTGCCAGCAGCGTAGTGGGGGGCAATCAGCCCCAGCATTTT. It codes for CASSVVGGNQPQHF.

The chain employs TRBV18 and TRBJ1-1; D not certain. The length of the CDR3 is 13 residues. CDR1 KGHSH and CDR2 LQKENI come from the germline V gene. The germline V and J ends were trimmed by 2 bases and 3 bases, with 7 bases remaining between them. The CDR3 DNA follows: TGTGCCAGCTCACCATATGGGGACACTGAAGCTTTCTTT. Residues: CASSPYGDTEAFF.

The J gene is TRBJ2-3, the V gene TRBV14; 8 bases align to TRBD2. CDR1 SGHDN and CDR2 FVKESK come from the germline V gene. The CDR3 is 16 amino acids. The V and J ends lost 7 bases and 2 bases, in that order; junction bases with no gene match: 11. The chain's CDR3 is CASNLTSGRTTDTQYF. CDR3 DNA sequence: TGTGCCAGCAACCTTACTAGCGGAAGAACCACAGATACGCAGTATTTT.

The V and J genes are TRBV9 and TRBJ2-1; perhaps D is TRBD1 or TRBD2 (5 bases each). Looked up from germline, CDR1 is SGDLS and CDR2 is YYNGEE. V was trimmed by 2 bases and J by 5 bases, leaving 17 bases between them. The CDR3 is 16 amino acids. The CDR3 nucleotides read TGTGCCAGCAGCGTCGGGGCCTCCCAATTCCACAATGAGCAGTTCTTC. Translating gives CASSVGASQFHNEQFF.

V is TRBV28 and J is TRBJ1-5, with D hard to call. Per the germline V gene, CDR1 is MDHEN and CDR2 is SYDVKM. Trimming took 6 bases from V and 0 from J, leaving 15 bases between them. This CDR3 region has 16 residues. DNA of the CDR3: TGTGCCAGCAGAAAAATGGCTCGGGATAGCAATCAGCCCCAGCATTTT. Encoded protein: CASRKMARDSNQPQHF.

This sequence joins TRBV10-1 and TRBJ1-4, with TRBD1 as a possible D gene (6 bases). The CDR3 spans 14 residues. Germline V gene data show CDR1 as WNHNN and CDR2 as SYGVQD (reference sequence). The ends were cut back, 9 bases at V and 5 bases at J, with 16 bases in the middle. The CDR3: CARAKTGRNEKLFF. The CDR3 bases are TGCGCCAGGGCCAAGACAGGTCGGAATGAAAAACTGTTTTTT.

The table lists this clone with a count of one. The chain joins TRBV12-3 or TRBV12-4 to TRBJ1-1; 8 bases align to TRBD1. With V trimmed by 7 bases and J by 10 bases, 8 bases remained unmatched. The CDR3 contains 12 residues. The DNA of the CDR3 is TGTGCCAGCAACCCGGGGGGGACAGGAGCTTTCTTT. Translation gives CASNPGGTGAFF.